The 30 T cell receptor beta chains below all came from one sample that was sequenced in a study of blood T cell repertoires in COVID-19. The table came from immunoSEQ multiplex PCR; TCRdb's copy has only in-frame clones and leaves some out. The sample holds around 25,000 clones; 88% are singletons and the top ten take about 8.4%. Sequences were obtained from peripheral blood. The receptors come from a woman aged 50 to 60 with active COVID-19.

The V and J genes are TRBV5-1 and TRBJ2-1, with TRBD2 as a possible D gene (5 bases). The CDR3 has 14 residues. Per germline, CDR1 SGHRS and CDR2 YFSETQ. Trimming removed 4 bases from V and 5 bases from J, with 13 bases in between. CDR3 in amino acids: CASSLGVRDNEQFF. CDR3 in DNA: TGCGCCAGCAGCCTGGGAGTTCGGGACAATGAGCAGTTCTTC.

The rearrangement links TRBV2 to TRBJ1-2; 7 nucleotides align to TRBD1. The junction had 2 bases not matched to a gene; V was cut back by 6 bases and J by 4 bases. The CDR3 length is 12 residues. Germline loops: CDR1 SNHLY, CDR2 FYNNEI. CDR3 sequence: CASSRDSYGYTF. The CDR3 DNA reads TGTGCCAGCAGCCGGGACAGCTATGGCTACACCTTC.

This clone was recorded once. The chain combines TRBV28 with TRBJ1-5, with D possibly being TRBD1 (6 bases). The V end lost 4 bases, the J end lost 6 bases, and 10 bases lay between the germline ends. Looked up from germline, CDR1 is MDHEN and CDR2 is SYDVKM. There are 13 residues in the CDR3. CDR3 nucleotide sequence: TGTGCCAGCAGTTGGCGAGGGGGTCAGCCCCAGCATTTT. It codes for CASSWRGGQPQHF.

This clone was counted a few times. The genes are TRBV29-1 and TRBJ2-7; possibly TRBD2 for D (6 bases). CDR1 is SQVTM and CDR2 is ANQGSEA in the germline V gene. There are 12 residues in the CDR3. V lost 7 bases, J lost 13 bases, and 23 bases lay in between. CDR3 DNA: TGCAGCGCCGGGGGTAGTCGAGGGTTATTATACTTC. Protein: CSAGGSRGLLYF.

The rearrangement links TRBV5-1 to TRBJ2-3; 12 bases map to TRBD2. Germline V gene lookup returns CDR1 SGHRS and CDR2 YFSETQ. J lost 5 bases, V lost 3 bases, and 4 bases had no gene match. This CDR3 comprises 15 residues. The CDR3 loop is CASSSSGRAGDTQYF. As DNA, the CDR3 is TGCGCCAGCAGCTCTAGCGGGAGGGCCGGAGATACGCAGTATTTT.

The V call is TRBV15, the J call TRBJ1-5; D gene uncertain. Per the germline V gene, CDR1 is LNHNV and CDR2 is YYDKDF (reference sequence). Trimming removed 1 base from V and 5 bases from J, with 6 bases in between. There are 13 residues in the CDR3. The CDR3 DNA reads as TGTGCCACCAGCAGAGTTCGGGATCAGCCCCAGCATTTT. It is translated as CATSRVRDQPQHF.

This sequence joins TRBV5-1 and TRBJ1-3; D remains unclear. Germline V gene data show CDR1 as SGHRS and CDR2 as YFSETQ. The length of the CDR3 is 17 residues. The V end was cut by 0 bases, the J end by 0 bases, with 13 bases between. The CDR3 region has the DNA TGCGCCAGCAGCTTGGGCGGGGTACGGACCTCTGGAAACACCATATATTTT. This encodes CASSLGGVRTSGNTIYF.

The DNA for the CDR3 is TGTGCCAGCAGTGTGACAGGGAGTTACGGCTACACCTTC. It codes for CASSVTGSYGYTF. The rearrangement joins TRBV6-6 to TRBJ1-2; 7 bases are a match to TRBD1. The ends lost 5 bases at V and 8 bases at J; junction bases unmatched: 8. Germline V gene data show CDR1 as MNHNY and CDR2 as SVGAGI (reference sequence). This CDR3 has 13 residues.

As for this clone: At one end the junction does not follow the germline gene, possibly because of a read error. This chain links TRBV6-5 with TRBJ2-7, with D possibly TRBD2 on 6 matching bases. The CDR3 runs to 13 residues. Germline CDR1 reads MNHEY; CDR2 reads SVGAGI. CDR3 DNA sequence: TGTGCCAGCAATTCACCAGTGGACTACGAGCGGTACTTC. As protein: CASNSPVDYERYF.

The V gene is TRBV5-1, the J gene TRBJ2-1, with 7 bases fitting TRBD1. The ends lost 0 bases at V and 6 bases at J; junction bases unmatched: 0. Germline CDR1 SGHRS, CDR2 YFSETQ. The CDR3 is 13 amino acids. The CDR3 spells CASSLDRGNEQFF. The CDR3 nucleotides are TGCGCCAGCAGCTTGGACAGGGGCAATGAGCAGTTCTTC.

V usage is TRBV28 and J usage is TRBJ1-5; D uncertain. The CDR3 runs 17 residues. CDR1 is MDHEN, CDR2 SYDVKM, per germline. Trimming took 2 bases from V and 2 from J, leaving 16 bases between them. The CDR3 DNA reads TGTGCCAGCAGTTTACCCACACAGTACGGGGGCAATCAGCCCCAGCATTTT. Translating gives CASSLPTQYGGNQPQHF.

The CDR3 loop reads CASSPVVRADEQYF. The CDR3 DNA reads as TGTGCCAGCTCACCAGTAGTGAGGGCCGACGAGCAGTACTTC. The chain links TRBV18 to TRBJ2-7; D is perhaps TRBD2 (5 bases). Germline V lookup: CDR1 KGHSH, CDR2 LQKENI. V was cut by 2 bases and J by 5 bases, with 13 bases left in between. This CDR3 spans 14 amino acids. The full variable domain, with the rest looked up from reference TRBV18 and TRBJ2-7, is NAGVMQNPRHLVRRRGQEARLRCSPMKGHSHVYWYRQLPEEGLKFMVYLQKENIIDESGMPKERFSAEFPKEGPSILRIQQVVRGDSAAYFCASSPVVRADEQYFGPGTRLTVT.

The chain employs TRBV3-1 (or the pseudogene TRBV3-2) and TRBJ1-1; 12 bases agree with TRBD1. Germline-derived CDR1 and CDR2 are LGHDT and YNNKEL (reference sequence). The CDR3 loop spans 16 amino acids. V was clipped by 4 bases and J by 3 bases; unmatched bases: 6. CDR3 in DNA: TGTGCCAGCAGCCTTGGGACAGGGGGCGCGTACACTGAAGCTTTCTTT. Its protein product is CASSLGTGGAYTEAFF.

The chain carries TRBV4-1 and TRBJ1-1; D is uncertain. CDR3 length equals 15 residues. From germline, CDR1 is MGHRA and CDR2 YSYEKL. V shed 1 base and J shed 5 bases, with 14 bases lying between them. The CDR3 protein is CASSQVDIELTEAFF. The CDR3 DNA follows: TGCGCCAGCAGCCAAGTCGACATTGAGCTGACTGAAGCTTTCTTT.

Details on this clone: Other DNA sequences in the sample encode the same CDR3. This rearrangement joins TRBV27 to TRBJ2-3; TRBD2 matches at 12 bases. V dropped 4 bases and J dropped 1; count of bases not matched to a gene: 3. This CDR3 contains 16 residues. Germline V lookup: CDR1 MNHEY, CDR2 SMNVEV (reference sequence). The CDR3, as DNA: TGTGCCAGCAGTTCGCGACTAGCGGGGGGCACAGATACGCAGTATTTT. This gives the protein CASSSRLAGGTDTQYF.

The chain recombines TRBV27 with TRBJ2-7, with 8 bases aligning to TRBD2. Trimming removed 4 bases from V and 6 bases from J; junction bases left unmatched: 11. Germline V CDR1 and CDR2: MNHEY, SMNVEV (reference sequence). This CDR3 is built from 15 residues. CDR3 DNA sequence: TGTGCCAGCAGTTCTCCTTCCGGGACTAGGCCCGAGCAGTACTTC. This translates into CASSSPSGTRPEQYF.

The chain uses TRBV2 and TRBJ1-2; TRBD1 matches at 9 bases. The CDR3 loop spans 14 amino acids. The germline gives CDR1 SNHLY, CDR2 FYNNEI. Trimming at V came to 6 bases and at J to 6 bases, leaving 8 bases not matched to a gene. CDR3 bases: TGTGCCAGCAGGTTCGGACAGGGGATGGATGGCTACACCTTC. Its translation is CASRFGQGMDGYTF.

The chain joins TRBV9 to TRBJ2-1, with 8 positions matching TRBD2. The trim removed 3 bases at V and 3 bases at J, leaving 8 bases unmatched. The germline V gene has CDR1 SGDLS and CDR2 YYNGEE. This CDR3 contains 16 residues. CDR3 sequence reads: CASSAAASGLYNEQFF. CDR3 sequence (DNA): TGTGCCAGCAGCGCAGCTGCTAGCGGGCTCTACAATGAGCAGTTCTTC.

The chain links TRBV7-8 to TRBJ2-2; D might be TRBD2 (5 bases). Deletions cut 3 bases from V and 6 bases from J, with 11 bases between. From germline, CDR1 is SGHVS and CDR2 FQNEAQ. This CDR3 contains 14 residues. The CDR3 DNA reads as TGTGCCAGCAGCTTCCGAGAGGGTCCCGGGGAGCTGTTTTTT. Its translation is CASSFREGPGELFF. Looking up the rest from reference TRBV7-8 and TRBJ2-2 gives the full variable domain: GAGVSQSPRYKVAKRGQDVALRCDPISGHVSLFWYQQALGQGPEFLTYFQNEAQLDKSGLPSDRFFAERPEGSVSTLKIQRTQQEDSAVYLCASSFREGPGELFFGEGSRLTVL.

The V and J genes are TRBV6-5 and TRBJ1-3, with 7 positions matching TRBD1. Trimming removed 11 bases from V and 0 bases from J; junction bases left unmatched: 10. Germline CDR1 reads MNHEY; CDR2 reads SVGAGI. The CDR3 consists of 15 residues. The CDR3 loop is CAGKGGQSSGNTIYF. The CDR3 coding sequence is TGTGCCGGAAAGGGGGGACAGAGCTCTGGAAACACCATATATTTT.

This clone was recorded a few times. The chain combines TRBV7-3 with TRBJ2-7, with TRBD2 as a possible D gene (5 bases). The V and J ends lost 3 bases and 1 base respectively, with 16 bases between them. CDR1 SGHTA and CDR2 FQGTGA come from the germline V gene. This CDR3 is 16 amino acids long. The CDR3 nucleotides are TGTGCCAGCAGCTTGCTGGTCGGGGTCCAATCCTACGAGCAGTACTTC. Protein: CASSLLVGVQSYEQYF.

The rearrangement joins TRBV5-1 to TRBJ2-3, with TRBD1 as a possible D gene (6 bases). The CDR3 runs 13 residues. Germline V gene data show CDR1 as SGHRS and CDR2 as YFSETQ. Trimming removed 4 bases from V and 3 bases from J, with 9 bases in between. The CDR3, as DNA: TGCGCCAGCAGCACAGGGCCTACAGATACGCAGTATTTT. Translated, it gives CASSTGPTDTQYF.

The chain recombines TRBV14 with TRBJ2-7; the match to TRBD2 covers 9 bases. Per germline, CDR1 SGHDN and CDR2 FVKESK. With V trimmed by 2 bases and J by 4 bases, 3 bases remained unmatched. The length of the CDR3 is 14 residues. This chain's CDR3 is CASSQNLAGYEQYF. In DNA, the CDR3 is TGTGCCAGCAGCCAAAACCTAGCGGGGTACGAGCAGTACTTC.

The chain is built from TRBV28 and TRBJ1-2, with D perhaps TRBD1 (5 bases). CDR3 length equals 14 residues. Trimming stripped 2 bases from V and 6 bases from J, with 13 bases between. CDR1 is MDHEN and CDR2 is SYDVKM in the germline V gene. In DNA form, the CDR3 reads TGTGCCAGCAGTTTAGTCCAGGGCGGCCATGGCTACACCTTC. Protein: CASSLVQGGHGYTF.

This clone was picked up a small number of times. The chain is built from TRBV14 and TRBJ2-7; TRBD1 aligns across 9 bases. The CDR3 is 16 amino acids. J was trimmed by 2 bases and V by 1 base; bases with no gene match: 6. Per germline, CDR1 SGHDN and CDR2 FVKESK. The CDR3 here is CASSQVFGTGTYEQYF. Here the CDR3 DNA reads TGTGCCAGCAGCCAAGTTTTTGGGACAGGGACCTACGAGCAGTACTTC.

The chain combines TRBV23-1 with TRBJ1-2; a weak D match, TRBD1 (5 bases). TRBV23-1 is annotated as an ORF whose role is uncertain. This CDR3 is built from 15 residues. Trimming stripped 4 bases from V and 1 base from J, with 13 bases between. CDR3 DNA: TGCGCCAGCAGTCCCATCCTGGGGGGTAACTATGGCTACACCTTC. It specifies CASSPILGGNYGYTF.

The sample holds one count of this clone. The chain combines TRBV11-2 with TRBJ2-5; D remains unclear. This CDR3 has 13 residues. The V and J ends lost 5 bases and 7 bases respectively, with 14 bases between them. The V gene's germline CDR1 is SGHAT and CDR2 FQNNGV. As DNA, the CDR3 is TGTGCCAGCAGCGAGAGCAAAGCAGGGACCCAGTACTTC. Translating it yields CASSESKAGTQYF.

The rearrangement links TRBV9 to TRBJ2-2; 9 bases match TRBD2. This CDR3 is 15 amino acids long. Germline CDR1 and CDR2: SGDLS and YYNGEE. V shed 0 bases, J shed 8 bases, and the junction held 5 bases outside the gene matches. CDR3 residues: CASSVVAGVKGELFF. In DNA form, the CDR3 reads TGTGCCAGCAGCGTAGTAGCGGGAGTTAAGGGGGAGCTGTTTTTT.

V gene TRBV6-1 combines with J gene TRBJ2-5; 7 bases map to TRBD2. The CDR3 is made up of 15 amino acids. Losses at the gene ends were 3 bases for V and 5 bases for J; bases not matched to a gene: 9. The germline V gene encodes CDR1 MNHNS and CDR2 SASEGT. The DNA of the CDR3 is TGTGCCAGCAGTGATTCGGGGGGACCCTGGGAGACCCAGTACTTC. Protein: CASSDSGGPWETQYF.

This chain connects TRBV28 to TRBJ2-1; 14 bases are shared with TRBD2. Germline V CDR1 and CDR2: MDHEN, SYDVKM. The CDR3 sequence is 17 residues long. Losses at the gene ends were 4 bases for V and 6 bases for J; bases not matched to a gene: 8. The CDR3 DNA sequence: TGTGCCAGCAGTTCGACTAGCGGGAGGGCCAGGGGCAATGAGCAGTTCTTC. Translating it yields CASSSTSGRARGNEQFF.